The 3 T cell receptor beta chains presented below share a single source sample, sequenced in a study of CD8 T cells in Susac syndrome (dated by TCRdb to between 2018 and 2020). The library came from the immunoSEQ multiplex PCR assay. RNA was extracted using the RNeasy kit, and roughly 0.5 to 1 ug of the RNA was reverse transcribed with random hexamers. TCRdb applied fastp at Q25 and MiXCR to the public reads, then kept only in-frame beta chains. Identical CDR3 proteins give one entry, which carries the most common genes and DNA. The sample data list roughly 70,000 distinct CDR3 sequences, and over 95% of these were observed just once. In total, the top ten clones hold 0.1% to 0.12% of the sample. Sequences were obtained from CD4+ T cells from PBMCs. These receptors all stem from a human donor with multiple sclerosis.

The genes are TRBV12-3 or TRBV12-4 and TRBJ2-5; TRBD1 matches 7 bases. J gave up 4 bases and V 2 bases, and 7 bases lay outside the gene matches. This CDR3 spans 15 amino acids. This chain's CDR3 is CASSLPTGRGETQYF. For the CDR3, the DNA is TGTGCCAGCAGTTTACCGACAGGGAGAGGAGAGACCCAGTACTTC.

This chain links TRBV19 with TRBJ1-5; D is uncertain. Germline V gives CDR1 LNHDA, CDR2 SQIVND (reference sequence). The CDR3 is 16 amino acids. With 2 bases removed from V and 0 bases from J, the gap between germline ends came to 11 bases. The CDR3 spells CASSIMVGYSNQPQHF. The CDR3, as DNA: TGTGCCAGTAGTATAATGGTCGGATATAGCAATCAGCCCCAGCATTTT.

V and J are TRBV29-1 and TRBJ2-2, with 14 bases identical to TRBD2. The CDR3 has 17 residues. V dropped 5 bases and J dropped 1; count of bases not matched to a gene: 6. Germline V lookup: CDR1 SQVTM, CDR2 ANQGSEA. The DNA for the CDR3 is TGCAGCGTTAGGTCGGGACTAGCGGGGGTGAACACCGGGGAGCTGTTTTTT. Residues: CSVRSGLAGVNTGELFF.